These T cell receptor beta chains were read from a single sample in a study of T cells in localized non-small cell lung cancer. TCRdb's table, derived via immunoSEQ multiplex PCR, lists solely in-frame clones and lacks some. The repertoire holds tens of thousands of clones, with about nine tenths as singletons. The starting material was peripheral blood, obtained before any cancer treatment. The receptor source for this set is a male donor aged 60 or older with stage III squamous cell lung carcinoma. Both conserved end residues are part of each CDR3. The order of the fields is clone size, V gene, CDR3 protein. Size values are once, few and many counts, or a class for expanded clones, and some rows have none.

-,TRBV5-1,CASSLEGGRNQPQHF
few,TRBV19,CASSSGGGFNYEQYF
-,TRBV23-1,CASSQDSAGYTF
-,TRBV30,CAWSEGLAGRRDTQYF
-,TRBV19,CASSPGRGASGWDTF
-,TRBV2,CASRAGLAKNIQYF
-,TRBV4-2,CASSQDKGTGTGELFF
-,TRBV30,CAWDRGPYEQYF
-,TRBV2,CASTRSAYNEQFF
-,TRBV2,CASKRIQGTMDEQYF
once,TRBV27,CASSLGVSAGAGELFF
-,TRBV4-1,CASSQAGTGNYEQYF
-,TRBV7-2,CASRRPGQGEYEQYF
-,TRBV7-8,CASSLGQGWGQETQYF
-,TRBV19,CASSALRSGGSYEQYF
-,TRBV6-1,CASETSTNEKLFF